These 27 T cell receptor beta chains were sequenced from one sample in a study of blood T cells in healthy people across ages (dated by TCRdb to between 2014 and 2017). Libraries were built with 5' RACE. The second PCR ran for roughly 7 to 11 cycles and used a J-beta primer mix along with a sample-barcoded 5' primer. TCRdb reanalyzed the raw reads on its own, using fastp at Q25 for trimming and MiXCR for clone calling, and kept in-frame beta chains. Every CDR3 protein is listed once, alongside the most common genes and DNA of its rows. Counted in this sample were around 2 million distinct CDR3 sequences; approximately 40% of them appeared once. Roughly 23% of the sample goes to the ten largest clones. Sequences were obtained from blood. The receptors shown here come from a human donor in good health.

The V gene is TRBV3-1, the J gene TRBJ1-5; possible D gene TRBD1, 6 bases. The CDR3 loop spans 15 amino acids. Per the germline V gene, CDR1 is LGHDT and CDR2 is YNNKEL (reference sequence). V was cut by 2 bases and J by 7 bases, with 15 bases left in between. CDR3 sequence (DNA): TGTGCCAGCAGCCAAAACCCCCTACAGGGCCAGCCCCAGCATTTT. Its translation is CASSQNPLQGQPQHF.

The V call is TRBV5-6, the J call TRBJ1-2, with a possible D match to TRBD1 (6 bases). This CDR3 has 14 amino acids. Germline-derived CDR1 and CDR2 are SGHDT and YYEEEE. Trimming left V 2 bases short and J 3 bases short, with 11 bases between. The CDR3 region is CASSFLQGDYGYTF. The CDR3 DNA sequence: TGTGCCAGCAGCTTCCTACAGGGTGACTATGGCTACACCTTC.

The gene calls are TRBV10-3 and TRBJ1-5; D might be TRBD1 (5 bases). V lost 2 bases and J lost 1, with 15 bases in between. Looked up from germline, CDR1 is ENHRY and CDR2 is SYGVKD. There are 17 residues in the CDR3. For the CDR3, the DNA is TGTGCCATCAGTGAGGGTTGGGGGTTGAGGAGCAATCAGCCCCAGCATTTT. It encodes CAISEGWGLRSNQPQHF.

The genes are TRBV12-3 or TRBV12-4 and TRBJ2-7; 12 bases match TRBD2. V lost 5 bases and J lost 0; bases outside the gene matches: 2. The CDR3 runs to 15 residues. The DNA for the CDR3 is TGTGCCAGCAGTAAGGGACTAGCGGGCTCCTACGAGCAGTACTTC. Translated: CASSKGLAGSYEQYF.

To note about this clonotype: Because it lacks the conserved phenylalanine or tryptophan at the end, this CDR3 is likely a read error. The V and J genes are TRBV4-3 and TRBJ2-1, with 13 bases aligning to TRBD2. Germline lookup yields CDR1 LGHNA and CDR2 YSLEER. The ends lost 1 base at V and 2 bases at J; junction bases unmatched: 5. This CDR3 contains 18 residues. CDR3 in amino acids: CASSQGWTSGRAYNEQFV. Here the CDR3 DNA reads TGCGCCAGCAGCCAAGGGTGGACTAGCGGGAGAGCCTACAATGAGCAGTTCGTC.

J is TRBJ1-2 and V is TRBV10-3; D remains unclear. Trimming removed 6 bases at V and 0 bases at J, with 11 bases between. This CDR3 is built from 14 residues. Germline V lookup: CDR1 ENHRY, CDR2 SYGVKD. CDR3 protein: CAISQREPNYGYTF. The CDR3 DNA reads TGTGCCATCAGCCAAAGGGAGCCTAACTATGGCTACACCTTC.

This clonotype was seen a handful of times. The CDR3 spells CASRSKRGVSYNEQFF. The CDR3 nucleotides are TGTGCCAGCAGATCCAAGCGGGGGGTCTCCTACAATGAGCAGTTCTTC. The gene calls are TRBV28 and TRBJ2-1, with TRBD2 identical over 9 bases. V shed 6 bases, J shed 0 bases, and the junction held 6 bases outside the gene matches. CDR1 is MDHEN, CDR2 SYDVKM, per germline. The CDR3 covers 16 residues. The variable domain in full, with the rest retrieved from reference TRBV28 and TRBJ2-1, is DVKVTQSSRYLVKRTGEKVFLECVQDMDHENMFWYRQDPGLGLRLIYFSYDVKMKEKGDIPEGYSVSREKKERFSLILESASTNQTSMYLCASRSKRGVSYNEQFFGPGTRLTVL.

This clonotype showed up just a few times. Written as DNA, the CDR3 is TGTGCCAGCAGTACACCGCCGGGACTACCAAGCAATCAGCCCCAGCATTTT. Its translation: CASSTPPGLPSNQPQHF. The chain joins TRBV6-2 or TRBV6-3 to TRBJ1-5; perhaps TRBD1 as D (5 bases). The germline gives CDR1 MNHEY, CDR2 SVGEGT. V shed 5 bases and J shed 1 base, with 18 bases lying between them. This CDR3 is 17 amino acids long.

A few counts support this clonotype. The rearrangement joins TRBV3-1 to TRBJ2-5; D is ambiguous. V was pared by 0 bases and J by 5 bases, with 22 bases between. The CDR3 covers 18 residues. Germline values: CDR1 LGHDT, CDR2 YNNKEL (reference sequence). Here the CDR3 DNA reads TGTGCCAGCAGCCAAGAGGCACACCGAGTTTCTTTCATGGAGACCCAGTACTTC. Translation gives CASSQEAHRVSFMETQYF.

Only a few counts were recorded for this clonotype. This sequence joins TRBV6-2 or TRBV6-3 and TRBJ2-4, with TRBD2 identical over 9 bases. Germline V gene lookup returns CDR1 MNHEY and CDR2 SVGEGT. V shed 6 bases, J shed 13 bases, and the junction held 13 bases outside the gene matches. This CDR3 contains 14 residues. DNA of the CDR3: TGTGCCAGCAGACCGAGCGGGGGGCGGCATGAGCAGTACTTC. Translating it yields CASRPSGGRHEQYF.

This clonotype occurred a few times. This chain links TRBV29-1 with TRBJ1-2; D may be TRBD1 (6 bases). This CDR3 has 15 residues. V lost 0 bases to trimming and J lost 6 bases, with 17 bases between them. CDR1 and CDR2 from the germline V gene are SQVTM and ANQGSEA. The CDR3 reads CSVEELAGGRDGYTF. In DNA form, the CDR3 reads TGCAGCGTTGAAGAATTGGCCGGGGGGCGAGATGGCTACACCTTC.

The rearrangement links TRBV24-1 to TRBJ1-5; D unclear. V lost 1 base and J 3 bases, leaving 9 bases between the germline ends. The CDR3 spans 15 residues. Germline CDR1 KGHDR, CDR2 SFDVKD. Here the CDR3 reads CATSDFRAPNQPQHF. In DNA form, the CDR3 reads TGTGCCACCAGTGATTTTAGGGCTCCCAATCAGCCCCAGCATTTT.

A few counts support this clonotype. This chain joins TRBV2 and TRBJ2-6, with D possibly being TRBD1 (5 bases). This CDR3 spans 16 amino acids. V lost 7 bases and J 3 bases, leaving 16 bases between the germline ends. Per germline, CDR1 SNHLY and CDR2 FYNNEI. In DNA form, the CDR3 reads TGTGCCAGCATTGGACAAATCTGTCGTGGGGCCAACGTCCTGACTTTC. Translated: CASIGQICRGANVLTF.

The chain links TRBV28 to TRBJ2-1; 8 nucleotides align to TRBD1. V dropped 6 bases and J dropped 7; count of bases not matched to a gene: 5. Germline CDR1 and CDR2: MDHEN and SYDVKM. CDR3 length: 13 amino acids. The CDR3 protein is CASRVQGDNEQFF. In nucleotides, the CDR3 is TGTGCCAGCAGGGTACAGGGGGATAATGAGCAGTTCTTC.

The rearrangement links TRBV29-1 to TRBJ1-2, with 10 positions matching TRBD1. This CDR3 spans 12 amino acids. From germline, CDR1 is SQVTM and CDR2 ANQGSEA. The J segment lost 7 bases and the V segment lost 6 bases, leaving 5 bases of the junction unmatched. This CDR3 is CSVDRTGGGYTF. The CDR3 nucleotides are TGCAGCGTGGATCGGACAGGGGGTGGCTACACCTTC.

The chain is built from TRBV25-1 and TRBJ2-7, with D possibly being TRBD1 (6 bases). From germline, CDR1 is MGHDK and CDR2 SYGVNS. The CDR3 is 13 amino acids. Trimming took off 8 bases at V and 5 bases at J, with 16 bases between the two ends. DNA of the CDR3: TGTGCCAGCTCTATACAGGGTCGGGACGAGCAGTACTTC. Protein product: CASSIQGRDEQYF.

As concerns this clonotype: At one end the junction does not follow the germline gene, possibly because of a read error. The chain employs TRBV7-6 and TRBJ1-1; D may be TRBD1 (5 bases). Germline assignment: CDR1 SGHVS and CDR2 FNYEAQ. This CDR3 has 16 residues. CDR3 sequence (DNA): TGTGCCAGCAGCTTAGCGCCAATAGGGTTGGACACTGAAACTTTCTTT. Its translation: CASSLAPIGLDTETFF. The full variable domain, in which reference TRBV7-6 and TRBJ1-1 provide the parts outside the CDR3, is GAGVSQSPRYKVTKRGQDVALRCDPISGHVSLYWYRQALGQGPEFLTYFNYEAQQDKSGLPNDRFSAERPEGSISTLTIQRTEQRDSAMYRCASSLAPIGLDTETFFGQGTRLTVV.

This clonotype was recorded a few times. The V and J genes are TRBV4-3 and TRBJ2-7; D is perhaps TRBD1 (6 bases). CDR1 is LGHNA, CDR2 YSLEER, per germline. This CDR3 contains 16 residues. The V end was cut by 4 bases, the J end by 1 base, with 17 bases between. The CDR3 DNA sequence: TGCGCCAGCAGCCCTACAGCTGGGGACACTTCCTACGAGCAGTACTTC. Translated, it gives CASSPTAGDTSYEQYF.

The table lists this clonotype with a few counts. The V gene is TRBV5-5, the J gene TRBJ2-7; D not certain. The CDR3 spans 14 residues. Germline V gene data show CDR1 as SGHKS and CDR2 as YYEKEE (reference sequence). Trimming stripped 6 bases from V and 0 bases from J, with 13 bases between. This chain's CDR3 is CASNLQYISYEQYF. The CDR3, as DNA: TGTGCCAGCAATCTACAGTACATCTCCTACGAGCAGTACTTC.

A word on this clonotype: An end of the junction differs from the germline gene, which may be a read error. V gene TRBV19 combines with J gene TRBJ2-1, with 7 bases matching TRBD1. Germline V gives CDR1 LNHDA, CDR2 SQIVND (reference sequence). CDR3 length equals 16 residues. CDR3 protein: CASSKARGGLVNVQFF. CDR3 DNA sequence: TGTGCCAGTAGTAAGGCCCGAGGGGGCCTAGTCAATGTGCAGTTCTTC.

The sample holds a few counts of this clonotype. The chain couples TRBV7-3 to TRBJ2-3; 7 bases line up with TRBD2. The germline CDR1 and CDR2 sequences are SGHTA and FQGTGA. The V and J ends lost 4 bases and 6 bases, in that order; junction bases with no gene match: 10. This CDR3 contains 15 residues. DNA for the CDR3: TGTGCCAGCAGCTCCTCGGGGGGAGGTGGGGATACGCAGTATTTT. This sequence encodes CASSSSGGGGDTQYF.

The chain joins TRBV20-1 to TRBJ1-4; no definite D call. CDR1 and CDR2 (germline): DFQATT, SNEGSKA (reference sequence). V dropped 6 bases and J dropped 5 bases, with 13 bases sitting between them. The CDR3 is 13 residues long. The CDR3 DNA reads TGCAGTGCAGAGGGCACCCCAAATGAAAAACTGTTTTTT. Its protein product is CSAEGTPNEKLFF.

In its sample, this clonotype was seen once. J is TRBJ2-4 and V is TRBV20-1; the match to TRBD1 covers 7 bases. Germline V lookup: CDR1 DFQATT, CDR2 SNEGSKA (reference sequence). V gave up 7 bases and J gave up 0 bases; unmatched junction bases: 6. The CDR3 sequence is 14 residues long. For the CDR3, the DNA is TGCAGTGGTATCACAGGGGTAGCCAAAAACATTCAGTACTTC. It specifies CSGITGVAKNIQYF.

Ten or more counts support this clonotype. This chain links TRBV11-2 with TRBJ2-3; TRBD1 agrees at 8 bases. The CDR3 runs 13 residues. Germline V gives CDR1 SGHAT, CDR2 FQNNGV. After removal of 4 bases from V and 7 bases from J, the junction contained 4 bases not matched to a gene. The CDR3 here is CASSYGTGNTQYF. The CDR3 region has the DNA TGTGCCAGCAGCTACGGGACAGGCAATACGCAGTATTTT.

This clonotype was detected only a few times. The V gene is TRBV4-3, the J gene TRBJ2-5, with D maybe TRBD2 (5 bases). The V and J ends lost 0 bases and 4 bases respectively, with 9 bases between them. From germline, CDR1 is LGHNA and CDR2 YSLEER. The CDR3 has 14 residues. The CDR3 is CASSQEASGETQYF. CDR3 in DNA: TGCGCCAGCAGCCAAGAGGCAAGCGGAGAGACCCAGTACTTC.

This clonotype came up a few times. One end of the junction does not line up with germline, which may come from a read error. The chain combines TRBV7-9 with TRBJ2-6, with a weak D call TRBD1 (5 bases). Germline V gene lookup returns CDR1 SEHNR and CDR2 FQNEAQ (reference sequence). CDR3 length: 15 residues. The CDR3 DNA reads as TGTGCCAGCAGCCCTCCTGACTCTGGGGCCAACGTCCGGACTTTC. Residues: CASSPPDSGANVRTF.

The chain uses TRBV29-1 and TRBJ2-2; 8 positions agree with TRBD1. The CDR3 length is 13 residues. The germline gives CDR1 SQVTM, CDR2 ANQGSEA. V was pared by 7 bases and J by 4 bases, with 5 bases of the junction left unmatched. CDR3: CSATTGATGELFF. CDR3 bases: TGCAGCGCCACGACAGGGGCCACCGGGGAGCTGTTTTTT.